This TCR beta chain was recovered during a study of identical twins. Through template switching, a universal primer site was introduced, and the cDNA contained unique molecular identifiers. Each CDR3 protein gets one entry after TCRdb re-called the 5' RACE reads with MiXCR. The repertoire consists of 700,000 or so distinct CDR3 sequences, with approximately 21% occurring once and the leading ten covering 4.3%. The CDR3 spans 15 residues. V was clipped by 3 bases and J by 4 bases, with 13 bases between them. The germline V gene encodes CDR1 WNHNN and CDR2 SYGVQD (reference sequence). General study results and limits: Excess sharing between twins was weaker in beta out-of-frame sequences.

In this sample, this clonotype turned up a few times. Its antigen is currently unknown. This same sample was also taken into another study, of T cells expressing NK-cell markers. That work adds: The CD3+CD56-NKG2C+ fraction of a handful of donors was likewise dominated by these clonotypes.

The sample comprised PBMCs. The chain uses TRBV10-1 and TRBJ2-1; D is possibly TRBD2 (6 bases). This clonotype was sampled from a woman between 18 and 30 years old in good health. Written as DNA, the CDR3 is TGCGCCAGCAGTGACCGAAGGGACTTGTACAATGAGCAGTTCTTC. Encoded protein: CASSDRRDLYNEQFF.